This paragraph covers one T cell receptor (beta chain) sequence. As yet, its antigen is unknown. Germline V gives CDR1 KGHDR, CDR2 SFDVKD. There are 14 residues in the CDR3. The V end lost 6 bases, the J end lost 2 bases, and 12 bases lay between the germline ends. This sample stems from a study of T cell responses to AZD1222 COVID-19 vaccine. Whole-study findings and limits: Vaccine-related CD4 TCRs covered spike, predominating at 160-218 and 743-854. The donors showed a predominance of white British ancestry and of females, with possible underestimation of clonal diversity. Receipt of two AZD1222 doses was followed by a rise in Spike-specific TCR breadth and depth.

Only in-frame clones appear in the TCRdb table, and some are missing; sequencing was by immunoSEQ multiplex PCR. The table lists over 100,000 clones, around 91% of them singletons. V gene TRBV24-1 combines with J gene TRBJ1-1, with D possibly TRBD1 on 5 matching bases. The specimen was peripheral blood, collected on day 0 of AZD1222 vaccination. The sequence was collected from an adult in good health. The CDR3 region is CATSRKDTNTEAFF. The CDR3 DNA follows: TGTGCCACCAGTCGGAAGGACACCAACACTGAAGCTTTCTTT.